The present TCR beta chain was sequenced within a study of T cell responses to AZD1222 COVID-19 vaccine. This CDR3 is 16 amino acids long. Germline loops: CDR1 SNHLY, CDR2 FYNNEI. The J segment lost 1 base and the V segment lost 8 bases, leaving 8 bases of the junction unmatched. Libraries were prepared by immunoSEQ multiplex PCR; TCRdb keeps only in-frame clonotypes and omits some of them. This table has about 86,000 clones, about nine tenths appearing once. Comment on this clone: The antigen is unknown.

Points from the study as a whole: The donor cohort was predominantly white British with a female majority, and clonal diversity may have been underestimated.

The origin of this receptor is an adult in good health. Sample: peripheral blood, taken on day 0 of AZD1222 vaccination. V and J are TRBV2 and TRBJ1-3, with 10 bases that match TRBD1. The CDR3 loop is CASEGQGLLSGNTIYF. CDR3 sequence (DNA): TGTGCCAGCGAGGGACAGGGGCTACTTTCTGGAAACACCATATATTTT.